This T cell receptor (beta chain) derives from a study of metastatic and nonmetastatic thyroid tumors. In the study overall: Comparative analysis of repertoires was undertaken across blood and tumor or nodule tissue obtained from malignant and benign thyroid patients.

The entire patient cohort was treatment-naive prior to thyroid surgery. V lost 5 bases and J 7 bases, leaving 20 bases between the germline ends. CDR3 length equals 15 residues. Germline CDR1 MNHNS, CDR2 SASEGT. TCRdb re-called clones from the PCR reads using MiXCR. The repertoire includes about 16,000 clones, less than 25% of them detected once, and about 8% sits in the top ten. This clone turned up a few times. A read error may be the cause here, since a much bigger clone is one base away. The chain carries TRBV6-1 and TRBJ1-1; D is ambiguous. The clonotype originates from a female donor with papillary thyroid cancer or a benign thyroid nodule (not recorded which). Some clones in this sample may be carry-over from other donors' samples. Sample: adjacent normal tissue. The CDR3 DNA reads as TGTGCCAGCAGTCGGACGGGTGTGTTCCCAGTTGAAGCTTTCTTT. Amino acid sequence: CASSRTGVFPVEAFF.